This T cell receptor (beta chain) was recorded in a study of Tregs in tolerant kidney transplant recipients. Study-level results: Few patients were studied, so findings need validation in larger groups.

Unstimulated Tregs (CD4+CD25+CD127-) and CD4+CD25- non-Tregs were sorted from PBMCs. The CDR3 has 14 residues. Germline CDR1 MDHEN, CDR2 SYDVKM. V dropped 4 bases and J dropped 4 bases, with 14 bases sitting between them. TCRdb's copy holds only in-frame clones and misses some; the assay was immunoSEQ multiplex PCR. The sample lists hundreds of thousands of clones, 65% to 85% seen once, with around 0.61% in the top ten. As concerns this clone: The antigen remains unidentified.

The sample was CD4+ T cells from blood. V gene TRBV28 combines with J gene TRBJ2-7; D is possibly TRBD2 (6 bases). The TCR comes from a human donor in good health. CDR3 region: CASSSPGEGYEQYF. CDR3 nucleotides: TGTGCCAGCAGTTCACCGGGAGAGGGTTACGAGCAGTACTTC.